The 11 T cell receptor beta chains listed next were all sequenced from one sample in a study of T cell repertoires in cytomegalovirus infection. TCRdb analysed the reads with MiXCR anew, one entry per CDR3 protein. The sample lists 350,000 to 400,000 distinct CDR3 sequences, about 35% occurring once. Antigens for these TCRs are unknown. The sample in question was cultured PBMCs, obtained from culture after CMV antigen stimulation. The receptors derive from a human donor in good health (CMV status not recorded). Some clones in this sample may be carry-over from other donors' samples.

The table lists this clonotype with a few counts. This chain links TRBV7-6 with TRBJ2-7; a possible D gene is TRBD2 (5 bases). The germline CDR1 and CDR2 sequences are SGHVS and FNYEAQ. The CDR3 extends over 14 amino acids. The ends were cut back, 5 bases at V and 1 base at J, with 12 bases in the middle. The chain's CDR3 is CASSESTISYEQYF. DNA for the CDR3: TGTGCCAGCAGCGAGTCGACTATTTCCTACGAGCAGTACTTC.

This clonotype was picked up many times. The chain recombines TRBV2 with TRBJ2-1; 10 positions match TRBD1. The junction had 10 bases not matched to a gene; V was cut back by 7 bases and J by 1 base. Germline loops: CDR1 SNHLY, CDR2 FYNNEI. This CDR3 contains 17 residues. The CDR3 bases are TGTGCCAGCAACAGACGAGGGGGACAGGGGTCCTACAATGAGCAGTTCTTC. It is translated as CASNRRGGQGSYNEQFF.

This chain joins TRBV2 and TRBJ1-5; D may be TRBD1 (5 bases). This CDR3 has 15 amino acids. V lost 4 bases and J 0 bases, leaving 10 bases between the germline ends. Germline values: CDR1 SNHLY, CDR2 FYNNEI. The CDR3 spells CASSGTPISNQPQHF. The CDR3 DNA sequence: TGTGCCAGCAGTGGGACACCGATTAGCAATCAGCCCCAGCATTTT.

This clonotype was observed a few times. The chain joins TRBV28 to TRBJ2-1; 11 nucleotides line up with TRBD2. The CDR3 totals 15 residues. V lost 5 bases to trimming and J lost 4 bases; unmatched junction nucleotides: 4. From germline, CDR1 is MDHEN and CDR2 SYDVKM. The CDR3, as DNA: TGTGCCAGCAGTCCGACTAGCGGGAATTACAATGAGCAGTTCTTC. It encodes CASSPTSGNYNEQFF.

This chain uses TRBV19 with TRBJ2-1; D perhaps matches TRBD2 (6 bases). Germline CDR1 is LNHDA and CDR2 is SQIVND (reference sequence). The CDR3 is made up of 12 amino acids. V was cut by 6 bases and J by 10 bases, with 13 bases left in between. CDR3 residues: CASRLSGGEQFF. In nucleotides, the CDR3 is TGTGCCAGTAGACTCTCCGGAGGGGAGCAGTTCTTC.

V usage is TRBV7-6 and J usage is TRBJ2-4, with D possibly being TRBD2 (6 bases). The CDR3 has 12 amino acids. The germline gives CDR1 SGHVS, CDR2 FNYEAQ. V was trimmed by 1 base and J by 10 bases, leaving 8 bases between them. CDR3 in DNA: TGTGCCAGCAGCTTAGGGGGACTGATTCAGTACTTC. This sequence encodes CASSLGGLIQYF. Variable domain in full (rest from reference TRBV7-6 and TRBJ2-4): GAGVSQSPRYKVTKRGQDVALRCDPISGHVSLYWYRQALGQGPEFLTYFNYEAQQDKSGLPNDRFSAERPEGSISTLTIQRTEQRDSAMYRCASSLGGLIQYFGAGTRLSVL.

Here the CDR3 reads CAWINRGSSLQFF. For the CDR3, the DNA is TGTGCCTGGATTAACAGAGGGTCTTCCTTGCAGTTCTTC. This rearrangement joins TRBV30 to TRBJ2-1, with D maybe TRBD2 (5 bases). The ends were cut back, 4 bases at V and 12 bases at J, with 19 bases in the middle. CDR3 length: 13 residues. Germline CDR1 is GTSNPN and CDR2 is SVGIG (reference sequence).

The genes are TRBV6-1 and TRBJ2-5, with D perhaps TRBD2 (7 bases). This CDR3 comprises 17 residues. CDR1 is MNHNS, CDR2 SASEGT, per germline. V was pared by 5 bases and J by 2 bases, with 21 bases between. CDR3 in DNA: TGTGCCAGCAGTAAAAGCGGGATTGGGACAACTCAAGAGACCCAGTACTTC. It yields the protein CASSKSGIGTTQETQYF.

J is TRBJ2-1 and V is TRBV11-2; 7 bases are shared with TRBD2. Germline trimming cut 0 bases from V and 6 bases from J; bases unmatched to any gene: 5. The CDR3 consists of 15 residues. Germline CDR1 and CDR2: SGHAT and FQNNGV. The CDR3 region is CASSLERLAVNEQFF. The CDR3 region has the DNA TGTGCCAGCAGCTTAGAGCGCCTAGCGGTCAATGAGCAGTTCTTC.

This clonotype was found a few times. J is TRBJ2-7 and V is TRBV14; 7 nucleotides match TRBD1. This CDR3 is built from 15 residues. V trimming: 1 base; J trimming: 2 bases; junction bases outside the gene matches: 5. Per the germline V gene, CDR1 is SGHDN and CDR2 is FVKESK. In nucleotides, the CDR3 is TGTGCCAGCAGCCAAGGATTAGGGACAGCCTACGAGCAGTACGTC. This encodes CASSQGLGTAYEQYV.

This clonotype was seen a handful of times. The rearrangement joins TRBV19 to TRBJ1-2; D gene unclear. V lost 4 bases and J lost 4, with 7 bases in between. Germline V CDR1 and CDR2: LNHDA, SQIVND (reference sequence). CDR3 length: 12 amino acids. The CDR3 reads CASSTDGYGYTF. CDR3 in DNA: TGTGCCAGTAGTACAGACGGCTATGGCTACACCTTC. The variable domain in full, completed from reference TRBV19 and TRBJ1-2, reads DGGITQSPKYLFRKEGQNVTLSCEQNLNHDAMYWYRQDPGQGLRLIYYSQIVNDFQKGDIAEGYSVSREKKESFPLTVTSAQKNPTAFYLCASSTDGYGYTFGSGTRLTVV.